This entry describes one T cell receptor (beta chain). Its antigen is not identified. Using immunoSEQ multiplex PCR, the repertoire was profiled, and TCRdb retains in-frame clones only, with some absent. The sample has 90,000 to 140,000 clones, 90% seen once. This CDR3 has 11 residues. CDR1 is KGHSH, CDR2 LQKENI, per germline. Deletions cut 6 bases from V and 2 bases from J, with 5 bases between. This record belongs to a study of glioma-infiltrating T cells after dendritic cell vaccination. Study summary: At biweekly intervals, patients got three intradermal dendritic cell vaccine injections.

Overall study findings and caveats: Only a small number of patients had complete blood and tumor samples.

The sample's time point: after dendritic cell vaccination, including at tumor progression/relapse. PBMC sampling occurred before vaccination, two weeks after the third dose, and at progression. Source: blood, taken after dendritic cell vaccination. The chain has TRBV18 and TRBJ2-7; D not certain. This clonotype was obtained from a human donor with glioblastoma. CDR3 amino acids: CASSVAYEQYF. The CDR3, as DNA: TGTGCCAGCTCCGTAGCCTACGAGCAGTACTTC.